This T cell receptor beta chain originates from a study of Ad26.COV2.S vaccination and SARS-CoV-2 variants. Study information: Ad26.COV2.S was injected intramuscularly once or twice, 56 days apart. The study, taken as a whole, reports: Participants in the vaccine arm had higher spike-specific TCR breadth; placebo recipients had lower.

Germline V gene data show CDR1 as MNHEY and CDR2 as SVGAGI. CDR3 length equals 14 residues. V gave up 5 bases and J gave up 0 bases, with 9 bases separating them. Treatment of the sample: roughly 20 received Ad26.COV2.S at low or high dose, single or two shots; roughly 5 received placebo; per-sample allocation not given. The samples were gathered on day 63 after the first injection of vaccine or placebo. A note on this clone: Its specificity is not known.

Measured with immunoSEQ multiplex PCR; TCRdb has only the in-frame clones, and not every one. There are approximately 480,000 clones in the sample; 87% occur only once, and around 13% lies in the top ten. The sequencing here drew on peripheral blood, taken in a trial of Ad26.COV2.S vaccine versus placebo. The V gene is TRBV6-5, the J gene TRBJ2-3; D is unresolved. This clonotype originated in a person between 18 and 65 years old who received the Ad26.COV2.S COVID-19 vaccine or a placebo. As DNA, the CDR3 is TGTGCCAGCAGTCAGACGTATAGCACAGATACGCAGTATTTT. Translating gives CASSQTYSTDTQYF.